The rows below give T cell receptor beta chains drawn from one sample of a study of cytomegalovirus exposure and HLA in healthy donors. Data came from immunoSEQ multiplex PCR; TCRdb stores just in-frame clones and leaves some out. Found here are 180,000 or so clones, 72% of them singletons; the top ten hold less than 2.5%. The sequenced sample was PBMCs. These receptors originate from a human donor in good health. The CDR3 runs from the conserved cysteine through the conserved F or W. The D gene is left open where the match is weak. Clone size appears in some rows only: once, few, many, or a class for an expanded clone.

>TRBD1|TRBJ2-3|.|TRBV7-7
CASSLAGQAPSTDTQYF
TGTGCTAGCAGCTTAGCCGGACAGGCCCCTAGCACAGATACGCAGTATTTT
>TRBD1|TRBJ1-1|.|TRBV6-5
CASSYTGGRTEAFF
TGTGCCAGCAGCTATACAGGGGGCAGGACTGAAGCTTTCTTT
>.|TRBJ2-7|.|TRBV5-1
CASSPRASYEQYF
TGCGCCAGCAGCCCCAGGGCGTCTTACGAGCAGTACTTC
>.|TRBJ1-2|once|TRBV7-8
CASSLGSEAAWGYTF
TGTGCCAGCAGCTTAGGGTCGGAGGCAGCGTGGGGCTACACCTTC
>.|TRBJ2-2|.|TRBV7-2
CASSLSPRSAITGELFF
TGTGCCAGCAGCTTATCCCCCAGGTCTGCTATCACCGGGGAGCTGTTTTTT
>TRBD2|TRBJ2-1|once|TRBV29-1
CSVRGSGGPVTIEQFF
TGCAGCGTTCGGGGTAGCGGGGGGCCCGTTACTATTGAGCAGTTCTTC
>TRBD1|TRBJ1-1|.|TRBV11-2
CASSSDRDGEAFF
TGTGCCAGCAGCTCCGACAGGGACGGTGAAGCTTTCTTT
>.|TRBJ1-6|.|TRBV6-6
CASSYGQEVSPLHF
TGTGCCAGCAGTTACGGCCAAGAAGTTTCACCCCTCCACTTT
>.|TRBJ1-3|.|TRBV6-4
CASSVQGGGNTIYF
TGTGCCAGCAGTGTGCAGGGTGGTGGAAACACCATATATTTT
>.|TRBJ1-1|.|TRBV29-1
CSVLWLGGEAFF
TGCAGCGTTTTGTGGCTCGGGGGAGAAGCTTTCTTT
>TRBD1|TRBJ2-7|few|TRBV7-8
CASSPSEGQGPPEQYF
TGTGCCAGCAGCCCTTCCGAGGGACAGGGTCCCCCCGAGCAGTACTTC
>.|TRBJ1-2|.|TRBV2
CASSEAGRSYGYTF
TGTGCCAGCAGTGAAGCGGGTAGGAGCTATGGCTACACCTTC
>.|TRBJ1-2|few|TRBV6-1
CASPRGDNYGYTF
TGTGCCAGCCCCCGGGGGGACAACTATGGCTACACCTTC
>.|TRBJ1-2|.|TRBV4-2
CASSGGVGESIGGYTF
TGTGCCAGCAGCGGGGGCGTGGGTGAGAGTATTGGTGGCTACACCTTC
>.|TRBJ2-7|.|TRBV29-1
CSVTSRSYEQYF
TGCAGCGTTACTAGCCGCTCCTACGAGCAGTACTTC
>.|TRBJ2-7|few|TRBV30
CAWSVPGGTEQYF
TGTGCCTGGAGTGTTCCAGGGGGGACTGAGCAGTACTTC
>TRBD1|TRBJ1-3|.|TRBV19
CASNRQGAGGNTIYF
TGTGCCAGTAACAGACAGGGGGCTGGTGGAAACACCATATATTTT
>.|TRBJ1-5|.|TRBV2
CASSGRGGQPQHF
TGTGCCAGCAGTGGGAGGGGTGGTCAGCCCCAGCATTTT
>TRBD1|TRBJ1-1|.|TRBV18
CASLDRGVNTEAFF
TGTGCCAGCCTGGACAGGGGGGTGAACACTGAAGCTTTCTTT
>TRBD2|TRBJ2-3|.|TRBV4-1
CASSQYGGATDTQYF
TGCGCCAGCAGCCAATACGGGGGGGCCACCGATACGCAGTATTTT
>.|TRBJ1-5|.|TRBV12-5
CASGLQSGDQPQHF
TGTGCTAGTGGTTTGCAGTCAGGGGATCAGCCCCAGCATTTT
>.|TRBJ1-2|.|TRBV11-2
CASSAGMRTAIIYGYTF
TGTGCCAGCAGCGCCGGCATGAGGACTGCAATTATCTATGGCTACACCTTC
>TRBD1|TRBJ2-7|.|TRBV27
CASSTADRGYEQYF
TGTGCCAGCAGCACCGCCGACAGGGGCTACGAGCAGTACTTC
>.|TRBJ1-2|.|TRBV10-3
CAIKMDSQDGYTF
TGTGCCATCAAAATGGACAGTCAGGATGGCTACACCTTC
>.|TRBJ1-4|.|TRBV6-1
CASSVQRAVLFLFF
TGTGCCAGCAGTGTCCAGCGGGCGGTCTTGTTTCTGTTTTTT
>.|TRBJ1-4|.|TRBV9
CASSEMGGNEKLFF
TGTGCCAGCAGCGAAATGGGAGGGAATGAAAAACTGTTTTTT
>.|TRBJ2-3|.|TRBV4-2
CASSQEDGSTDTQYF
TGTGCCAGCAGCCAAGAAGATGGCAGCACAGATACGCAGTATTTT
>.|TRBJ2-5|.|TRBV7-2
CASSQGGTQYF
TGTGCCAGCAGCCAAGGGGGGACCCAGTACTTC
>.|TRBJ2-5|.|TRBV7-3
CASSTEGGTPVGTQYF
TGTGCCAGCAGCACCGAGGGGGGGACACCGGTAGGGACCCAGTACTTC
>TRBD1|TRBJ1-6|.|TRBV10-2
CASNRQGQGSPLHF
TGCGCCAGCAACCGACAGGGTCAGGGTTCACCCCTCCACTTT
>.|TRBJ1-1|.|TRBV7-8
CASSFMAGMNTEAFF
TGTGCCAGCAGCTTCATGGCAGGGATGAACACTGAAGCTTTCTTT
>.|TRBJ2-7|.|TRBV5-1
CASSLVSRAYEQYF
TGCGCCAGCAGCTTGGTTAGCAGGGCCTACGAGCAGTACTTC
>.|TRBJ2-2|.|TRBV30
CAWSNTLNTGELFF
TGTGCCTGGAGCAACACCCTGAACACCGGGGAGCTGTTTTTT
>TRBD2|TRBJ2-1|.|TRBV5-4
CASSPPGPSGGTEQFF
TGTGCCAGCAGCCCTCCTGGGCCTAGCGGGGGCACGGAGCAGTTCTTC
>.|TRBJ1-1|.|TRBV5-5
CASSLVAVNTEAFF
TGTGCCAGCAGCTTGGTAGCAGTAAACACTGAAGCTTTCTTT
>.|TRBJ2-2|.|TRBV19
CASSILTDHTGELFF
TGTGCCAGTAGTATACTGACAGACCACACCGGGGAGCTGTTTTTT
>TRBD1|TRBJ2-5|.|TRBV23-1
CASSQRGPQETQYF
TGCGCCAGCAGTCAAAGGGGGCCGCAAGAGACCCAGTACTTC
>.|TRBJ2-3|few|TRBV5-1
CASSLDGGRTDTQYF
TGCGCCAGCAGCTTGGACGGGGGGCGGACAGATACGCAGTATTTT
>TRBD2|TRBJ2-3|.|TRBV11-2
CASSRGTSGDADTQYF
TGTGCCAGCAGCCGAGGGACTAGCGGGGACGCAGATACGCAGTATTTT
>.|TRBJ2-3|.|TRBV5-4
CASSLEAGADTQYF
TGTGCCAGCAGCTTAGAGGCGGGGGCGGATACGCAGTATTTT
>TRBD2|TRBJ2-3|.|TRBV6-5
CASSYSPGRDPDTQYF
TGTGCCAGCAGTTACTCTCCAGGGAGGGACCCAGATACGCAGTATTTT
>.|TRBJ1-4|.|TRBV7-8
CASSLAGNEKLFF
TGTGCCAGCAGCTTAGCGGGCAATGAAAAACTGTTTTTT
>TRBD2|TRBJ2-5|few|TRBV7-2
CASSLDAPSGQETQYF
TGTGCCAGCAGCTTAGATGCTCCTAGCGGTCAAGAGACCCAGTACTTC
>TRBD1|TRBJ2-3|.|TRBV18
CASSDGTGLVDTQYF
TGTGCCAGCTCGGACGGGACAGGGCTTGTGGATACGCAGTATTTT
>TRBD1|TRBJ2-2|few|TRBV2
CASSEATHRGAGGNTGELFF
TGTGCCAGCAGTGAAGCGACCCACCGTGGGGCAGGGGGAAATACCGGGGAGCTGTTTTTT
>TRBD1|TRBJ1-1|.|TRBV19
CASNSRWDRGRADTEAFF
TGTGCCAGCAATAGTAGATGGGACAGGGGGCGCGCGGACACTGAAGCTTTCTTT
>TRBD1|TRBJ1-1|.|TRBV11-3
CASSLTRGSTEAFF
TGTGCCAGCAGCTTAACCAGGGGGAGTACTGAAGCTTTCTTT
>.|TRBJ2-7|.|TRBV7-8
CASSLVVREQYF
TGTGCCAGCAGCTTGGTAGTACGCGAGCAGTACTTC
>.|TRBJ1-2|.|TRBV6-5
CASSPSGTSGYTF
TGTGCCAGCAGTCCCTCCGGGACAAGTGGCTACACCTTC
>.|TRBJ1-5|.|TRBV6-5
CASRSGMRQPQHF
TGTGCCAGCAGATCCGGGATGCGGCAGCCCCAGCATTTT
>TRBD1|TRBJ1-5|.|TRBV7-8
CASSDRDRVGPQHF
TGTGCCAGCAGCGACCGGGACAGGGTCGGCCCCCAGCATTTT
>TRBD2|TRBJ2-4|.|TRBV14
CASSQALAGTAKNIQYF
TGTGCCAGCAGCCAAGCTCTAGCGGGCACGGCCAAAAACATTCAGTACTTC
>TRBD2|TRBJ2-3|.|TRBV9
CASSVAGLAGDDTQYF
TGTGCCAGCAGCGTAGCAGGTCTAGCGGGGGACGATACGCAGTATTTT
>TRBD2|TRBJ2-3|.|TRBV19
CASSIDPGGAKDTQYF
TGTGCCAGTAGTATAGACCCCGGGGGGGCAAAAGATACGCAGTATTTT
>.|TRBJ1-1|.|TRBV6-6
CASNPEGYTEAFF
TGTGCCAGCAATCCGGAGGGGTACACTGAAGCTTTCTTT
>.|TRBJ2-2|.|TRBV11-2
CASSPWAGANTGELFF
TGTGCCAGCAGCCCTTGGGCGGGGGCCAACACCGGGGAGCTGTTTTTT
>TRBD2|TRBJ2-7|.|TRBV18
CASSPTVGTTYEQYF
TGTGCCAGCTCACCTACCGTCGGGACTACCTACGAGCAGTACTTC
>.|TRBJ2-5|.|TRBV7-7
CASSPNIQETQYF
TGTGCTAGCAGCCCTAATATACAAGAGACCCAGTACTTC
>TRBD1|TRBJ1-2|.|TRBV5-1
CASSPRQGRSNYGYTF
TGCGCCAGCAGCCCACGACAGGGGCGATCTAACTATGGCTACACCTTC
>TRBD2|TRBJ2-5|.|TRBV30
CAFQGGLAGSQGTQYF
TGTGCCTTCCAGGGGGGACTAGCGGGGTCGCAAGGGACCCAGTACTTC